These T cell receptor beta chains were read from a single sample in a study of graft-versus-host responses after intestinal transplantation. Method: immunoSEQ multiplex PCR; TCRdb's copy keeps in-frame clones and lacks some. The sample holds about 110,000 clones, roughly 86% seen once. Their specific antigens are unknown. The source material was unstimulated CD4+ T cells sorted from spleen or lymph node cells, sampled before transplant. The receptors were gathered from a human donor who was the organ donor for an intestinal transplant. The CDR3 runs from the conserved cysteine through the conserved F or W. The D gene is left open where the match is weak. Not all rows give a size; the values are once, few, many and, for expanded clones, a class.

V gene	CDR3 length	clone size	D gene	J gene	CDR3 DNA	CDR3 protein
TRBV5-1	17	-	-	TRBJ2-1	TGCGCCAGCTCTCGTCCCCCGGGGGAGCGGGTCTACAATGAGCAGTTCTTC	CASSRPPGERVYNEQFF
TRBV19	14	few	-	TRBJ1-4	TGTGCCAGTACCTCGGGTTCAACTAATGAAAAACTGTTTTTT	CASTSGSTNEKLFF
TRBV9	15	-	-	TRBJ2-3	TGTGCCAGCAGCGCGGGGAACTCGGTAGGGGATACGCAGTATTTT	CASSAGNSVGDTQYF
TRBV5-4	17	-	TRBD1	TRBJ2-2	TGTGCCAGCAGCTCGGGAGGGACAGGGGCTCGGTCCGGGGAGCTGTTTTTT	CASSSGGTGARSGELFF
TRBV30	12	-	-	TRBJ2-7	TGTGCCTGGAAAGGGCAGCGGTACGAGCAGTACTTC	CAWKGQRYEQYF
TRBV6-1	12	few	-	TRBJ1-2	TGTGCCAGCAGGGAGGGGGGGGTTGGCTACACCTTC	CASREGGVGYTF
TRBV4-1	17	-	TRBD1	TRBJ1-6	TGCGCCAGCAGCCAAGATCGTGGGACAGGGCAATATTCACCCCTCCACTTT	CASSQDRGTGQYSPLHF
TRBV6-1	12	few	-	TRBJ2-1	TGTGCCAGCAGTGAAGAGGTTGTCCTCGCGTTCTTC	CASSEEVVLAFF
TRBV27	14	-	-	TRBJ1-1	TGTGCCAGCAGTTCTCCCGCAGGTAGCACTGAAGCTTTCTTT	CASSSPAGSTEAFF
TRBV6-5	12	-	TRBD1	TRBJ2-7	TGTGCCAGCAAAGGGACAGTTTACGAGCAGTACTTC	CASKGTVYEQYF
TRBV19	14	-	-	TRBJ1-2	TGTGCCAGTGGAGAAAGACGGTTTAGGTATGGCTACACCTTC	CASGERRFRYGYTF
TRBV5-1	16	-	TRBD1	TRBJ1-6	TGCGCCAGCAGCTGGACGGGACAGGAGAATAATTCACCCCTCCACTTT	CASSWTGQENNSPLHF
TRBV7-9	13	-	-	TRBJ2-5	TGTGCCAGCAGCTTAGGCGGACCCTTCGAGCGGTACTTC	CASSLGGPFERYF
TRBV5-1	15	-	TRBD1	TRBJ2-7	TGCGCCAGCAGCGTGGACAGGGGAGGGACCTACGAGCAGTACTTC	CASSVDRGGTYEQYF
TRBV10-3	13	few	-	TRBJ2-7	TGTGCCATCAGTGAGTCGAATGGTTACGAGCAGTACTTC	CAISESNGYEQYF
TRBV9	16	-	-	TRBJ2-5	TGTGCCAGCAGCGAGGGGACGGGCTTCCCCCAAGAGACCCAGTACTTC	CASSEGTGFPQETQYF
TRBV20-1	11	-	-	TRBJ1-1	TGCAGTGCGCGGCAGAACACTGAAGCTTTCTTT	CSARQNTEAFF
TRBV6-5	15	-	TRBD1	TRBJ1-4	TGTGCCAGCAGTAACCGACAGGGAGGGAATGAAAAACTGTTTTTT	CASSNRQGGNEKLFF
TRBV4-1	15	-	-	TRBJ2-1	TGCGCCAGCAGCCTGAATAGGGCCACTTGGAATGAGCAGTTCTTC	CASSLNRATWNEQFF
TRBV5-1	14	-	TRBD1	TRBJ2-7	TGCGCCAGCAGCTTGGTACAGGGGATGAGCGAGCAGTACTTC	CASSLVQGMSEQYF
TRBV9	15	-	TRBD1	TRBJ1-3	TGTGCCAGCAGCGTAGCAGGGGGCTTTGGAAACACCATATATTTT	CASSVAGGFGNTIYF
TRBV5-1	16	-	TRBD2	TRBJ2-3	TGCGCCAGCAGCCCGGGACTAGCGGGGGGTCAAGATACGCAGTATTTT	CASSPGLAGGQDTQYF
TRBV25-1	15	-	-	TRBJ2-3	TGTGCCACTATTAAAACAGGAGCACACACAGATACGCAGTATTTT	CATIKTGAHTDTQYF
TRBV5-1	14	-	-	TRBJ2-7	TGCGCCAGCAGCCTCGGCCAAAGCTCCTACGAGCAGTACTTC	CASSLGQSSYEQYF
TRBV5-4	15	-	-	TRBJ1-4	TGTGCCAGCAGCTTGGAGGTTGGGCTAAATGAAAAACTGTTTTTT	CASSLEVGLNEKLFF
TRBV2	11	-	-	TRBJ2-5	TGTGCCAGCAGTGTCCGGGAGACCCAGTACTTC	CASSVRETQYF
TRBV6-5	15	-	-	TRBJ1-4	TGTGCCAGCAGTTCGGACAGATCAACTAATGAAAAACTGTTTTTT	CASSSDRSTNEKLFF
TRBV19	15	-	-	TRBJ2-7	TGTGCCAGTAGTATTTTTCTCACTGGCCCCTACGAGCAGTACTTC	CASSIFLTGPYEQYF
TRBV10-2	15	-	-	TRBJ2-4	TGCGCCAGCACAGTTGGGCTAGCGACAGTCCACATTCAGTACTTC	CASTVGLATVHIQYF
TRBV6-1	14	-	TRBD1	TRBJ2-2	TGTGCCTCTCGGACAGGGGGCGCCGCCGGGGAGCTGTTTTTT	CASRTGGAAGELFF
TRBV6-6	16	-	TRBD2	TRBJ2-3	TGTGCCAGCACTAAAAAAGCGGGAGGGCCTCCAGATACGCAGTATTTT	CASTKKAGGPPDTQYF
TRBV10-3	17	-	-	TRBJ2-3	TGTGCCATCAGTGAGTCGGGGCGGACACCTAGCACAGATACGCAGTATTTT	CAISESGRTPSTDTQYF
TRBV7-2	15	-	-	TRBJ2-2	TGTGCCAGCAGCTTGGGGGTTTGGTTGACCGGGGAGCTGTTTTTT	CASSLGVWLTGELFF
TRBV6-1	14	-	TRBD1	TRBJ1-2	TGTGCCAGCACTAGGACAGGGGCTAACTATGGCTACACCTTC	CASTRTGANYGYTF
TRBV6-6	13	-	-	TRBJ1-2	TGTGCCAGCTTAGACAGACTAATCTATGGCTACACCTTC	CASLDRLIYGYTF
TRBV5-5	18	-	TRBD2	TRBJ2-7	TGTGCCAGCAGCTTTTGGGGACTAGCGCGCTACCGTTCCTACGAGCAGTACTTC	CASSFWGLARYRSYEQYF
TRBV7-2	14	few	-	TRBJ1-2	TGTGCCAGCAGCCCCTCCGGGGCTTTCTATGGCTACACCTTC	CASSPSGAFYGYTF
TRBV6-5	15	-	-	TRBJ1-2	TGTGCCAGCAGTTACGACGCAACTGGGGCTGGTGGCTACACCTTC	CASSYDATGAGGYTF
TRBV21-1	13	-	-	TRBJ2-7	TGTGCCAGCAGCCTCTCAAGGACCTACGAGCAGTACTTC	CASSLSRTYEQYF
TRBV13	13	-	-	TRBJ2-1	TGTGCCAGCAGCCCTCCGACCACCAATGAGCAGTTCTTC	CASSPPTTNEQFF
TRBV7-9	11	-	TRBD2	TRBJ2-3	TGTGCCAGCGGGGCGGGGGATCCGCAGTATTTT	CASGAGDPQYF
TRBV7-8	13	-	-	TRBJ2-7	TGTGCCAGCCGGCCCAGTTCTGGCTACGAGCAGTACTTC	CASRPSSGYEQYF
TRBV9	15	few	-	TRBJ1-3	TGTGCCAGCGCCAGGGAGGGGCACTCTGGAAACACCATATATTTT	CASAREGHSGNTIYF
TRBV5-6	14	-	-	TRBJ2-7	TGTGCCAGCAGCTTGGGGCCAGCGCCTCAGGAGCAGTACTTC	CASSLGPAPQEQYF
TRBV2	14	once	TRBD1	TRBJ2-7	TGTGCCAGCAGACCGGGACAGGGGGCGCGGGAGCAGTACTTC	CASRPGQGAREQYF
TRBV6-5	15	-	TRBD2	TRBJ2-1	TGTGCCAGCACCCAATCATTGAGCGGGAGTAATGAGCAGTTCTTC	CASTQSLSGSNEQFF
TRBV27	16	-	-	TRBJ2-3	TGTGCCAGCACTCATCTCGGAGGGGGCAACACAGATACGCAGTATTTT	CASTHLGGGNTDTQYF
TRBV19	18	-	TRBD1	TRBJ2-2	TGTGCCAGTAGGACCCATTCGAACAGGGGGCGGAACACCGGGGAGCTGTTTTTT	CASRTHSNRGRNTGELFF
TRBV18	15	-	-	TRBJ1-4	TGTGCCAGCTCACCACCGTGGATGGGGGATGAAAAACTGTTTTTT	CASSPPWMGDEKLFF
TRBV7-2	15	-	TRBD2	TRBJ2-1	TGTGCCAGCAGCTTAACTAGCGGGGGCTACAATGAGCAGTTCTTC	CASSLTSGGYNEQFF
TRBV12-5	12	-	TRBD1	TRBJ2-5	TGTGCTAGTGGTGACAGGGAAGAGACCCAGTACTTC	CASGDREETQYF
TRBV4-2	16	-	TRBD1	TRBJ2-2	TGTGCCAGCAACGCACGACAGGGGAGTGGTACCGGGGAGCTGTTTTTT	CASNARQGSGTGELFF
TRBV7-3	16	once	-	TRBJ2-2	TGTGCCAGCACCACGCGTGGGGGCAGGGACACCGGGGAGCTGTTTTTT	CASTTRGGRDTGELFF
TRBV6-4	14	-	-	TRBJ2-1	TGTGCCAGCAGTCTTGAAGGACTGGGGAATGAGCAGTTCTTC	CASSLEGLGNEQFF
TRBV6-1	15	-	-	TRBJ1-1	TGTGCCAGCAGCCCGCGGAAGGCAGGGGACACTGAAGCTTTCTTT	CASSPRKAGDTEAFF
TRBV5-7	15	-	TRBD1	TRBJ2-7	TGTGCCAGCAGCTTGGGCGGGACAGGGGGCTACGAGCAGTACTTC	CASSLGGTGGYEQYF
TRBV5-6	13	-	-	TRBJ1-2	TGTGCCAGCAGTCCTCGCCGGGTGTATGGCTACACCTTC	CASSPRRVYGYTF
TRBV2	16	-	TRBD1	TRBJ1-5	TGTGCCAGCAGTAAGGAGACAGGGGCGATCAATCAGCCCCAGCATTTT	CASSKETGAINQPQHF
TRBV6-1	14	-	TRBD1	TRBJ2-5	TGTGCCAGCAGGGACAGGGTAATTGAGGAGACCCAGTACTTC	CASRDRVIEETQYF
TRBV7-9	15	few	TRBD1	TRBJ1-5	TGTGCCAGCAGCTTGGGGGACAGCCGCAATCAGCCCCAGCATTTT	CASSLGDSRNQPQHF